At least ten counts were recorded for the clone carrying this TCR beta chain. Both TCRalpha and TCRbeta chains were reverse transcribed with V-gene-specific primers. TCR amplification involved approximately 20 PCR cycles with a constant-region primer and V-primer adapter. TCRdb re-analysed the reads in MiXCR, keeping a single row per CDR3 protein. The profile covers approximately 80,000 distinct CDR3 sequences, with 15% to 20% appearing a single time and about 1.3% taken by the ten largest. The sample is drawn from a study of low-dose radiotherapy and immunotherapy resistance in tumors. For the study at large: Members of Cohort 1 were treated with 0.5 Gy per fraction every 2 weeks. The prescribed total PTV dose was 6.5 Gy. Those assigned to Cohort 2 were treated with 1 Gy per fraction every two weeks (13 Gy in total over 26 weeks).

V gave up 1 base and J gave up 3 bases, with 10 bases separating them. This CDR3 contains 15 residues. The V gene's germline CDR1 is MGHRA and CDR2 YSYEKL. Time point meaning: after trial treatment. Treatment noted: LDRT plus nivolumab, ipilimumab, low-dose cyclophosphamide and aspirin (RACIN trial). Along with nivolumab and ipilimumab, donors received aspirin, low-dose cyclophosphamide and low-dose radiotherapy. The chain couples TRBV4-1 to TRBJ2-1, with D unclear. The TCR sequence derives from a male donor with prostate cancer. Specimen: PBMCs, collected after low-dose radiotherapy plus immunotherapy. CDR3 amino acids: CASSQATAGYNEQFF. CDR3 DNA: TGCGCCAGCAGCCAAGCCACCGCTGGCTACAATGAGCAGTTCTTC.